What follows is one TCR beta chain and its context. This entry belongs to a study of blood T cell repertoires in COVID-19. Study information: T cells, B-cell-depleted T cells, or PBMCs provided the cDNA or gDNA that served as material.

Profiling relied on immunoSEQ multiplex PCR, and the TCRdb table lists in-frame clones only, not all of them. The table records 250,000 to 300,000 clones, around 90% of them present only once. V gave up 2 bases and J gave up 7 bases, with 11 bases separating them. The CDR3 runs 13 residues. Cohorts were based on clinical histories the participants reported. Sequencing used PBMCs or T cells enriched from blood (not recorded which). The V gene is TRBV12-3 or TRBV12-4, the J gene TRBJ1-1, with a possible D match to TRBD1 (5 bases). The receptor was derived from a woman in her thirties or forties who had recovered from COVID-19. The CDR3 loop is CASSLMGGGEAFF. CDR3 coding DNA: TGTGCCAGCAGTTTAATGGGGGGAGGTGAAGCTTTCTTT.